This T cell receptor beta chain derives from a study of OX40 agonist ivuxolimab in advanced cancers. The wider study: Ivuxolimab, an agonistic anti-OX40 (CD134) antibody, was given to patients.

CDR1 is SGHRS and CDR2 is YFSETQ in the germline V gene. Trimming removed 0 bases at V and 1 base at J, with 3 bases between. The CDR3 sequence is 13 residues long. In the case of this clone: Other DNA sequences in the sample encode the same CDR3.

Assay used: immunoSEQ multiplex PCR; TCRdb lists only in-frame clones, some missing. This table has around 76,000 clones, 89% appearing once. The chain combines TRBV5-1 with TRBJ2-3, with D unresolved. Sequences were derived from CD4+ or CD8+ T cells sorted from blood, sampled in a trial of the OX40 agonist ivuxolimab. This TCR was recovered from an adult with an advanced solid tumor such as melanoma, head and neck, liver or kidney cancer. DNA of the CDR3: TGCGCCAGCAGCTTGGTGGGCACAGATACGCAGTATTTT. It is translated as CASSLVGTDTQYF.